Listed here are 9 T cell receptor beta chains from one sample, sequenced in a study of blood T cell repertoires in COVID-19. Clones were read by immunoSEQ multiplex PCR, and TCRdb kept only the in-frame ones, dropping some. The sample comprises about 270,000 clones, approximately 85% of which are singletons, and approximately 10% rests with the top ten. Sequencing was done on a sample of peripheral blood. These receptors all come from a woman in her sixties or seventies with acute or convalescent COVID-19.

The chain is built from TRBV5-4 and TRBJ1-1, with D tentatively TRBD1 (5 bases). Germline assignment: CDR1 SGHNT and CDR2 YYREEE (reference sequence). This CDR3 is built from 15 residues. With 1 base removed from V and 2 bases from J, the gap between germline ends came to 12 bases. The CDR3 loop is CASSLLARANTEAFF. The CDR3 coding sequence is TGTGCCAGCAGCTTGCTTGCCAGGGCTAACACTGAAGCTTTCTTT. Based on the CDR3 plus reference TRBV5-4 and TRBJ1-1, the full variable domain is ETGVTQSPTHLIKTRGQQVTLRCSSQSGHNTVSWYQQALGQGPQFIFQYYREEENGRGNFPPRFSGLQFPNYSSELNVNALELDDSALYLCASSLLARANTEAFFGQGTRLTVV.

This clone was detected only a few times. The rearrangement uses TRBV18 and TRBJ1-2, with 7 bases lining up with TRBD1. J lost 4 bases, V lost 4 bases, and 9 bases had no gene match. This CDR3 is 15 amino acids long. The germline CDR1 and CDR2 sequences are KGHSH and LQKENI. The CDR3 DNA sequence: TGTGCCAGCTCACTTACCACCGACAGGGTCTATGGCTACACCTTC. It specifies CASSLTTDRVYGYTF. The complete variable domain, with remaining parts taken from reference TRBV18 and TRBJ1-2, reads NAGVMQNPRHLVRRRGQEARLRCSPMKGHSHVYWYRQLPEEGLKFMVYLQKENIIDESGMPKERFSAEFPKEGPSILRIQQVVRGDSAAYFCASSLTTDRVYGYTFGSGTRLTVV.

The chain uses TRBV3-1 (or the pseudogene TRBV3-2) and TRBJ2-3, with D possibly TRBD1 on 6 matching bases. The V and J ends lost 4 bases and 3 bases respectively, with 11 bases between them. This CDR3 contains 14 residues. Germline V gene data show CDR1 as LGHDT and CDR2 as YNNKEL (reference sequence). Here the CDR3 DNA reads TGTGCCAGCAGCCGGGACATTAGAACAGATACGCAGTATTTT. Protein: CASSRDIRTDTQYF.

The chain has TRBV5-6 and TRBJ2-7, with D unclear. V was cut by 0 bases and J by 4 bases, with 8 bases left in between. CDR1 and CDR2 from the germline V gene are SGHDT and YYEEEE. The CDR3 has 13 amino acids. In nucleotides, the CDR3 is TGTGCCAGCAGCTTGGGGCCCCTTTACGAGCAGTACTTC. Translating it yields CASSLGPLYEQYF.

J is TRBJ2-1 and V is TRBV19, with TRBD1 identical over 10 bases. V was pared by 5 bases and J by 4 bases, with 8 bases of the junction left unmatched. The CDR3 extends over 16 amino acids. CDR1 is LNHDA and CDR2 is SQIVND in the germline V gene (reference sequence). CDR3 bases: TGTGCCAGTAGTGCCACCGGGACAGGGGCTTACAATGAGCAGTTCTTC. Amino acid sequence: CASSATGTGAYNEQFF.

The chain carries TRBV14 and TRBJ1-6; D gene unclear. Per the germline V gene, CDR1 is SGHDN and CDR2 is FVKESK. The CDR3 is 14 amino acids. Trimming removed 0 bases at V and 9 bases at J, with 9 bases between. CDR3 sequence reads: CASSQEGRASPLHF. In DNA form, the CDR3 reads TGTGCCAGCAGCCAAGAAGGGAGAGCTTCACCCCTCCACTTT.

The rearrangement uses TRBV5-1 and TRBJ2-2; the D gene is possibly TRBD2 (5 bases). V was pared by 0 bases and J by 3 bases, with 9 bases between. The germline gives CDR1 SGHRS, CDR2 YFSETQ. The CDR3 runs 15 residues. This CDR3 is CASSLAAGYTGELFF. The CDR3 DNA reads as TGCGCCAGCAGCTTGGCCGCGGGCTACACCGGGGAGCTGTTTTTT.

This clone was recorded only once. The chain combines TRBV15 with TRBJ2-7; D possibly corresponds to TRBD1 (6 bases). This CDR3 contains 16 residues. Germline V lookup: CDR1 LNHNV, CDR2 YYDKDF (reference sequence). V lost 4 bases and J lost 6, with 22 bases in between. CDR3 bases: TGTGCCACCAGCACAACCGTTGCCTGGGACACCATCGAGCAGTACTTC. Its translation is CATSTTVAWDTIEQYF.

This clone came up a few times. CDR3: CASSPGGRGRDQPQHF. As DNA, the CDR3 is TGTGCCAGCTCACCAGGTGGTCGGGGTCGGGATCAGCCCCAGCATTTT. The chain is built from TRBV18 and TRBJ1-5; D remains ambiguous. From germline, CDR1 is KGHSH and CDR2 LQKENI. V was cut by 2 bases and J by 5 bases, with 16 bases left in between. The CDR3 runs to 16 residues.